Listed below are T cell receptor beta chains from one sample, sequenced in a study of T cell responses to AZD1222 COVID-19 vaccine. Data came from immunoSEQ multiplex PCR; TCRdb stores just in-frame clones and leaves some out. This sample carries 85,000 to 120,000 clones, about 90% of them seen once, and the ten largest clones take about 5.4%. This specimen consisted of peripheral blood, obtained on day 0 of AZD1222 vaccination. These receptors all come from an adult in good health. Each CDR3 is given with its conserved first and last residue. A D gene is named only where the DNA matches it firmly. Expanded clones get a size class; other rows say once, few or many, or leave the size out.

j_gene | abundance | d_gene | v_gene | CDR3nt | CDR3aa
TRBJ1-1 | - | - | TRBV4-2 | TGTGCCAGCAGCCAAGCGACGGGGCGAGGCACTGAAGCTTTCTTT | CASSQATGRGTEAFF
TRBJ2-7 | - | TRBD2 | TRBV3-1/TRBV3-2 | TGTGCCAGCAGCCAAGGGCTAGCGGGACCCTACGAGCAGTACTTC | CASSQGLAGPYEQYF
TRBJ2-3 | - | TRBD2 | TRBV7-9 | TGTGCCAGCAGCTTAATGACTAGCGGGACCACAGATACGCAGTATTTT | CASSLMTSGTTDTQYF
TRBJ1-3 | - | TRBD1 | TRBV5-1 | TGCGCCAGCAGCTCTGGACAGGGAGGCTCTGGAAACACCATATATTTT | CASSSGQGGSGNTIYF
TRBJ2-2 | - | - | TRBV7-2 | TGTGCCAGCAGCTTAGTCCCTAGCTCCGGGGAGCTGTTTTTT | CASSLVPSSGELFF
TRBJ1-1 | - | - | TRBV19 | TGTGCCAGTAGTATAGGAGAGGCGATGAACACTGAAGCTTTCTTT | CASSIGEAMNTEAFF
TRBJ1-2 | - | - | TRBV5-1 | TGCGCCAGCAGCTTGGGACAAGTCTATGGCTACACCTTC | CASSLGQVYGYTF
TRBJ1-2 | - | TRBD1 | TRBV6-5 | TGTGCCAGCAGTTACTCGGGACAGAACTATGGCTACACCTTC | CASSYSGQNYGYTF
TRBJ2-7 | - | TRBD1 | TRBV4-2 | TGTGCCAGCAGCCAAGACGAACAGGGGCTCTACGAGCAGTACTTC | CASSQDEQGLYEQYF
TRBJ2-2 | once | TRBD2 | TRBV28 | TGTGCCAGCAGGTCCCCGGGGGAGGGAACCGGGGAGCTGTTTTTT | CASRSPGEGTGELFF
TRBJ2-3 | - | - | TRBV7-2 | TGTGCCAGCAGCTTCCCGCAGGGTGCGGGGTCAGATACGCAGTATTTT | CASSFPQGAGSDTQYF
TRBJ1-2 | once | - | TRBV5-3 | TGTGCCAGAAGCGTCCACAGGGACCGCTATGGCTACACCTTC | CARSVHRDRYGYTF
TRBJ2-2 | once | - | TRBV5-5 | TGTGCCAGCAGGACAATCAACACCGGGGAGCTGTTTTTT | CASRTINTGELFF
TRBJ1-1 | - | - | TRBV7-9 | TGTGCCAGCAGCGCCCGGGACACCTCTGAAGCTTTCTTT | CASSARDTSEAFF
TRBJ1-5 | - | - | TRBV13 | TGTGCCAGCAGCTTATCCCCCCCGGCTGGACAGCCCCAGCATTTT | CASSLSPPAGQPQHF
TRBJ1-5 | - | - | TRBV15 | TGTGCCACCAGCAGAGATTCCGGGACACTTCGGGGCAATCAGCCCCAGCATTTT | CATSRDSGTLRGNQPQHF
TRBJ2-1 | - | TRBD2 | TRBV7-2 | TGTGCCAGCAGCTCCTCTAGCGGGATTTCGGGGGAGCAGTTCTTC | CASSSSSGISGEQFF
TRBJ2-2 | - | - | TRBV5-1 | TGCGCCAGCAGCTCGGGACAAGGCACCGGGGAGCTGTTTTTT | CASSSGQGTGELFF
TRBJ2-1 | - | - | TRBV12-3/TRBV12-4 | TGTGCCAGCATGGGACAATACAATGAGCAGTTCTTC | CASMGQYNEQFF
TRBJ1-5 | - | - | TRBV7-3 | TGTGCCAGCAGTCCAGGGACCTTGAGTCAGCCCCAGCATTTT | CASSPGTLSQPQHF
TRBJ2-1 | - | - | TRBV4-2 | TGTGCCAGCAGCTCTCGACGTAATGAGCAGTTCTTC | CASSSRRNEQFF
TRBJ1-5 | - | - | TRBV19 | TGTGCCTGTAGTCCAGGACCTGGGGGTCATCAGCCCCAGCATTTT | CACSPGPGGHQPQHF
TRBJ1-2 | - | TRBD1 | TRBV25-1 | TGTGCCAGCACTCCTAATCTGGTGGACAGGGGATATGGCTACACCTTC | CASTPNLVDRGYGYTF
TRBJ2-1 | - | TRBD2 | TRBV7-3 | TGTGCCAGCAGCCCTAGCGGGAGGGCCTACAATGAGCAGTTCTTC | CASSPSGRAYNEQFF
TRBJ2-3 | - | - | TRBV7-3 | TGTGCCAGCAGCTTACGGGGGCAGGGCACAGATACGCAGTATTTT | CASSLRGQGTDTQYF
TRBJ1-5 | - | - | TRBV4-3 | TGCGCCAGCAGCCAAGATCGGCATCAGCCCCAGCATTTT | CASSQDRHQPQHF
TRBJ1-2 | - | - | TRBV5-6 | TGTGCCAGCACCCCCACAGGAAACTATGGCTACACCTTC | CASTPTGNYGYTF
TRBJ1-1 | - | - | TRBV5-1 | TGCGCCAGCAGCGAGCCTTCAGGGAACACTGAAGCTTTCTTT | CASSEPSGNTEAFF
TRBJ1-2 | - | TRBD1 | TRBV19 | TGTGCCAGTAGTATAGAGTGGACAGGGGAGGGCTACACCTTC | CASSIEWTGEGYTF
TRBJ2-7 | - | - | TRBV5-1 | TGCGCCAGCAGCTTGGCCGGCAGGGGGGACTACGAGCAGTACTTC | CASSLAGRGDYEQYF
TRBJ1-5 | - | - | TRBV6-6 | TGTGCCAGCAGCCGTACCCCGTTGCGGCAGGGGAATATTTATAGCAATCAGCCCCAGCATTTT | CASSRTPLRQGNIYSNQPQHF
TRBJ2-7 | - | - | TRBV6-5 | TGTGCCAGCGGGACTCAACGCTACGAGCAGTACTTC | CASGTQRYEQYF
TRBJ2-3 | - | - | TRBV4-1 | TGCGCCAGCAGCCAAGATAGACCGGCGGTTGATACGCAGTATTTT | CASSQDRPAVDTQYF
TRBJ1-1 | once | - | TRBV10-3 | TGTGCCATCAGTGACAGGGGCGGCACTGAAGCTTTCTTT | CAISDRGGTEAFF
TRBJ2-3 | - | TRBD1 | TRBV9 | TGTGCCAGCAGCGATGGACCGGGACAGGGACTAGATACGCAGTATTTT | CASSDGPGQGLDTQYF
TRBJ1-5 | once | - | TRBV5-6 | TGTGCCAGCGGACCGGGGGGAAATCAGCCCCAGCATTTT | CASGPGGNQPQHF
TRBJ1-5 | - | - | TRBV4-3 | TGCGCCAGCAGCCAAGATGGGTCTCAGCCCCAGCATTTT | CASSQDGSQPQHF
TRBJ2-7 | few | TRBD1 | TRBV5-1 | TGCGCCAGCAGCTTGGAGGGACAGGGGGTCCACGAGCAGTACTTC | CASSLEGQGVHEQYF
TRBJ1-1 | - | TRBD1 | TRBV19 | TGTGCCAGTAGTCAGGACAGGTGGGTCACTGAAGCTTTCTTT | CASSQDRWVTEAFF
TRBJ1-1 | - | - | TRBV3-1/TRBV3-2 | TGTGCCAGCAGCCCAGGGACGGATAGTGGGATCGATCGGGTGAACACTGAAGCTTTCTTT | CASSPGTDSGIDRVNTEAFF
TRBJ2-7 | - | - | TRBV18 | TGTGCCAGCTCACCACCGGTCGGCACATCCTACGAGCAGTACTTC | CASSPPVGTSYEQYF